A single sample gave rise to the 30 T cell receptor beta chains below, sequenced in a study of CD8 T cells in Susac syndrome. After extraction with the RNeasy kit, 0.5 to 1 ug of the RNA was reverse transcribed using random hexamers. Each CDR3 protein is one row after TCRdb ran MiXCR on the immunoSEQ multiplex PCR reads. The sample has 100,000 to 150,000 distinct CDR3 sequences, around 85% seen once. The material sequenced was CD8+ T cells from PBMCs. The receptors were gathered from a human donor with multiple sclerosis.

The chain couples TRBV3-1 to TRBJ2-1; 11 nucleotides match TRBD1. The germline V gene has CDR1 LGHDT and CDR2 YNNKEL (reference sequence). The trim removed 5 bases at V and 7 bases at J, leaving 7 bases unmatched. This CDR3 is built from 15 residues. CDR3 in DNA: TGTGCCAGCAGCGGACGGACAGGGGGCTGGAATGAGCAGTTCTTC. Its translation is CASSGRTGGWNEQFF.

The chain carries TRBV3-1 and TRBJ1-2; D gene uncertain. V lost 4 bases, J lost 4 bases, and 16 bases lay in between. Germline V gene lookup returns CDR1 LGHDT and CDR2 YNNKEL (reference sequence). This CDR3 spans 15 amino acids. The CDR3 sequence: CASSPSRQAIYGYTF. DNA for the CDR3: TGTGCCAGCAGCCCCTCGAGGCAGGCTATCTATGGCTACACCTTC.

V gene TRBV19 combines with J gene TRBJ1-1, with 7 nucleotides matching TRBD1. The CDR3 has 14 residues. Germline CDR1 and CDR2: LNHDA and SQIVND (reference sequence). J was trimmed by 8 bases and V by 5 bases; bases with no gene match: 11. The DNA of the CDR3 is TGTGCCAGTAGTGCCTCCCGGGACAGCGCAGAAGCTTTCTTT. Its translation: CASSASRDSAEAFF. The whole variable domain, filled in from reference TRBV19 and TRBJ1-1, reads DGGITQSPKYLFRKEGQNVTLSCEQNLNHDAMYWYRQDPGQGLRLIYYSQIVNDFQKGDIAEGYSVSREKKESFPLTVTSAQKNPTAFYLCASSASRDSAEAFFGQGTRLTVV.

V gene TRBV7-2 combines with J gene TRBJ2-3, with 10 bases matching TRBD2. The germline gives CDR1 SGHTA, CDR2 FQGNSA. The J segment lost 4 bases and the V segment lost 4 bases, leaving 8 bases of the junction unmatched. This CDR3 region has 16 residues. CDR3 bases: TGTGCCAGCAGCTCGCCTAGCGGGGGAGGTGCAGATACGCAGTATTTT. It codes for CASSSPSGGGADTQYF.

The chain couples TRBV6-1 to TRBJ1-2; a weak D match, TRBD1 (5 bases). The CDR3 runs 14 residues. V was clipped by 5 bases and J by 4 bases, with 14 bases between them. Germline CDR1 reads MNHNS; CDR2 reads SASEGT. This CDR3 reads CASSFTGSGYGYTF. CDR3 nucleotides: TGTGCCAGCAGTTTTACAGGCAGTGGCTATGGCTACACCTTC.

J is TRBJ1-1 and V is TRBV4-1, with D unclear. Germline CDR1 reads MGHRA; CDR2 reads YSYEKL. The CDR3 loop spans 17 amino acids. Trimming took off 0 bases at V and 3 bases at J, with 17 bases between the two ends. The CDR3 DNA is TGCGCCAGCAGCCAAGATGTACGATTGGTGGAATACACTGAAGCTTTCTTT. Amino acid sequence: CASSQDVRLVEYTEAFF.

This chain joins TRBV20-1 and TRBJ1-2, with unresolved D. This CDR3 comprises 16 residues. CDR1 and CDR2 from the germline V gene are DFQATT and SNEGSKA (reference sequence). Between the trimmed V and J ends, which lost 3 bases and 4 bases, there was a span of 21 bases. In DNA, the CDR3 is TGCAGTGCTAGGTTTGACCTACCCCTTTTGCGCTATGGCTACACCTTC. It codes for CSARFDLPLLRYGYTF.

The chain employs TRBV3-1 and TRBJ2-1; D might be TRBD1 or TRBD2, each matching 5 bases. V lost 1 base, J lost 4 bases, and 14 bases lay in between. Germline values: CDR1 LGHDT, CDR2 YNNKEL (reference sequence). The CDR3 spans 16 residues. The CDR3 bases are TGTGCCAGCAGCCAAGGTTCGGGGCTCCCATACAATGAGCAGTTCTTC. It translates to CASSQGSGLPYNEQFF.

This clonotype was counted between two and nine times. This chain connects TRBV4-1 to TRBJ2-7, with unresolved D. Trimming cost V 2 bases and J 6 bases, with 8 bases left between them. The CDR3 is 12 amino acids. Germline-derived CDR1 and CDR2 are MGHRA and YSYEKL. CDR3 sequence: CASSQFSGEQYF. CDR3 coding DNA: TGCGCCAGCAGCCAATTCTCCGGCGAGCAGTACTTC.

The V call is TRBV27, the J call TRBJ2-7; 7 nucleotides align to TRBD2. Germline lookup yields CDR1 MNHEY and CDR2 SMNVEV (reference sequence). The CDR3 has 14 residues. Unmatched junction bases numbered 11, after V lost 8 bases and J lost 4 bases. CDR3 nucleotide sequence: TGTGCCAGCGCCGTAGCGGGCGCCTTGTACGAGCAGTACGTC. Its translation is CASAVAGALYEQYV.

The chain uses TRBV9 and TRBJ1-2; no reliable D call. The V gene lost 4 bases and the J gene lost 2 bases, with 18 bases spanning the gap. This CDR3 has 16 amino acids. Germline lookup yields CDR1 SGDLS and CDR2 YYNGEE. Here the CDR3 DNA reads TGTGCCAGCAGCCCGACTTCGGCCGGACTCAACTATGGCTACACCTTC. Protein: CASSPTSAGLNYGYTF.

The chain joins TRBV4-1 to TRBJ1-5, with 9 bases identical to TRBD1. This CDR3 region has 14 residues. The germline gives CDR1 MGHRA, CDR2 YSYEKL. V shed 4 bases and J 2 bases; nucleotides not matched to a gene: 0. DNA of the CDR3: TGCGCCAGCAGCCGGGACAGGGGCAATCAGCCCCAGCATTTT. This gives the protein CASSRDRGNQPQHF.

The CDR3 nucleotides read TGTGCCAGCAGTTTTCTACTAGCGGGGGGGCAAGATACGCAGTATTTT. Translating it yields CASSFLLAGGQDTQYF. This chain connects TRBV27 to TRBJ2-3; 13 bases fit TRBD2. Trimming took 3 bases from V and 5 from J; bases not matched to a gene: 5. CDR1 is MNHEY, CDR2 SMNVEV, per germline (reference sequence). CDR3 size: 16 residues.

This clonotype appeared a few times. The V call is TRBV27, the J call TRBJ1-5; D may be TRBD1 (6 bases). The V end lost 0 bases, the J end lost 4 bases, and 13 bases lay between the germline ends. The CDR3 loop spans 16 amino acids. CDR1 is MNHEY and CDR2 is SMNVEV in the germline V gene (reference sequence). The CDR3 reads CASSLSASGENQPQHF. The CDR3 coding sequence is TGTGCCAGCAGTTTATCGGCCTCAGGGGAGAATCAGCCCCAGCATTTT.

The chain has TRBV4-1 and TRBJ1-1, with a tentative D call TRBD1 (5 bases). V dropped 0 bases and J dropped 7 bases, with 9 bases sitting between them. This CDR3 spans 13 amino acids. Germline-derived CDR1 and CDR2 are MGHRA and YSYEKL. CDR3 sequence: CASSQEGVGEAFF. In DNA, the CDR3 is TGCGCCAGCAGCCAAGAGGGGGTAGGTGAAGCTTTCTTT.

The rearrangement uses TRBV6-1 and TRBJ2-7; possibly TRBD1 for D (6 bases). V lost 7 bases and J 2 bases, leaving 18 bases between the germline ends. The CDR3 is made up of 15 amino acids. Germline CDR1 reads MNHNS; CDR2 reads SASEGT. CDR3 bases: TGTGCCAGCAAGGGTGGGGGCGTCGCAGCCTACGAGCAGTACTTC. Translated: CASKGGGVAAYEQYF.

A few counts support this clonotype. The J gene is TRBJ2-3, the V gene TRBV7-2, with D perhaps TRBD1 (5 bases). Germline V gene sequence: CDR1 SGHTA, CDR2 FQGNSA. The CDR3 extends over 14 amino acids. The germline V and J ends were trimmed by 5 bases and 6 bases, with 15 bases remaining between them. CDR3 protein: CASSRFDRTDTQYF. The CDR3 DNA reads TGTGCCAGCAGCCGTTTCGACAGAACCGATACGCAGTATTTT.

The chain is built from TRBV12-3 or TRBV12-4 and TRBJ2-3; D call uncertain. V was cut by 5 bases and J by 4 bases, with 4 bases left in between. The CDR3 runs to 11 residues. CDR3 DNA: TGTGCCAGCAGTCCCGCAGATACGCAGTATTTT. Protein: CASSPADTQYF.

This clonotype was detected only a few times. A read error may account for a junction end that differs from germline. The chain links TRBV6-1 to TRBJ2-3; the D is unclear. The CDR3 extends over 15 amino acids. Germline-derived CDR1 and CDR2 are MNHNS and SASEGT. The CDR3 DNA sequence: TGTGCCATCAGTGAACCATCGACTAGCACAGATACGCAGTATTTT. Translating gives CAISEPSTSTDTQYF.

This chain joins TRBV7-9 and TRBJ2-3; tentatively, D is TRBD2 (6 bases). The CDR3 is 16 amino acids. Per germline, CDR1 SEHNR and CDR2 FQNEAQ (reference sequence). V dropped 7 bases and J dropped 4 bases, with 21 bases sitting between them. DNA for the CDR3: TGTGCCAGCACCCTATCATGGGGGGTCGAGGCAGATACGCAGTATTTT. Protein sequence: CASTLSWGVEADTQYF.

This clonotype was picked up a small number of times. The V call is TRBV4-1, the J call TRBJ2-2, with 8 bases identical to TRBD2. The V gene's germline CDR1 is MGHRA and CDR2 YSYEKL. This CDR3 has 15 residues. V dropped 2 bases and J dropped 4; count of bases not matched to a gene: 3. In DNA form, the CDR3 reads TGCGCCAGCAGCCAAAAAGCGGGAGCCACCGGGGAGCTGTTTTTT. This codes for CASSQKAGATGELFF.

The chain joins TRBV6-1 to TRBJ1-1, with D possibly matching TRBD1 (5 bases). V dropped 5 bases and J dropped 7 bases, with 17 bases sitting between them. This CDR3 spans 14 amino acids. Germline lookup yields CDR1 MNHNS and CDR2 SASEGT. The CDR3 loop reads CASSTSGTPREAFF. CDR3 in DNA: TGTGCCAGCAGTACCTCCGGGACCCCTCGTGAAGCTTTCTTT.

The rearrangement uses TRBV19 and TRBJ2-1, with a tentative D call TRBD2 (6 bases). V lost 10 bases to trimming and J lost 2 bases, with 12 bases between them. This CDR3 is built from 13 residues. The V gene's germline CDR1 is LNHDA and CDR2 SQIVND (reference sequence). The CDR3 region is CATSVATYNEQFF. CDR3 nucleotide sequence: TGTGCCACTAGCGTCGCAACCTACAATGAGCAGTTCTTC. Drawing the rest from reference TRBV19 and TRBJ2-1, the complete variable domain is DGGITQSPKYLFRKEGQNVTLSCEQNLNHDAMYWYRQDPGQGLRLIYYSQIVNDFQKGDIAEGYSVSREKKESFPLTVTSAQKNPTAFYLCATSVATYNEQFFGPGTRLTVL.

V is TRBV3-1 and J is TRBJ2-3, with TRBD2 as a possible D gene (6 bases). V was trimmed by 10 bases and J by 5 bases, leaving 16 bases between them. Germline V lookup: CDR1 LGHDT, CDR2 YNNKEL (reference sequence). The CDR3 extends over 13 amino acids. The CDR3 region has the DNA TGTGCCACCATGGACTACCTCGGAGATACGCAGTATTTT. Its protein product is CATMDYLGDTQYF.

CDR3 nucleotide sequence: TGTGCCTTGGTCGGGGGGGCGAATCCTAGCTCCTACAATGAGCAGTTCTTC. Translating gives CALVGGANPSSYNEQFF. This chain links TRBV30 with TRBJ2-1; 8 nucleotides match TRBD2. Germline V gene data show CDR1 as GTSNPN and CDR2 as SVGIG (reference sequence). V dropped 7 bases and J dropped 0; count of bases not matched to a gene: 14. CDR3 length: 17 amino acids.

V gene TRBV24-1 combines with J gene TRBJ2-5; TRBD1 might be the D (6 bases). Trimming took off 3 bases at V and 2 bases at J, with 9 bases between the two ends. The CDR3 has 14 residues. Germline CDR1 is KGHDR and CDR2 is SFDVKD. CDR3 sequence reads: CATSDQGWQETQYF. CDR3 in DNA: TGTGCCACCAGTGATCAGGGGTGGCAAGAGACCCAGTACTTC.

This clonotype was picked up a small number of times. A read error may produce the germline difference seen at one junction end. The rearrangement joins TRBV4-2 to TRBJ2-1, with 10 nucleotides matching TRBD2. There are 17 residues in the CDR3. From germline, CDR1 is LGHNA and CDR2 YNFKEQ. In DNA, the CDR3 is TGTGCCAGCAGCCATCCCCAGCGGGAGGGCCCAGGGGAGGAGCAGTTCTTT. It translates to CASSHPQREGPGEEQFF.

The CDR3 protein is CASSDTGVYEQYV. The CDR3 bases are TGTGCCAGCAGTGATACAGGGGTCTACGAGCAGTACGTC. The rearrangement links TRBV25-1 to TRBJ2-7; 7 bases are shared with TRBD1. The trim removed 3 bases at V and 3 bases at J, leaving 2 bases unmatched. The CDR3 runs to 13 residues. The germline gives CDR1 MGHDK, CDR2 SYGVNS.

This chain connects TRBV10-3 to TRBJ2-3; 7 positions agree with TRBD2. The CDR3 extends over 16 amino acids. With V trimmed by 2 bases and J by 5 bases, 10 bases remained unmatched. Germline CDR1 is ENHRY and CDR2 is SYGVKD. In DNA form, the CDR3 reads TGTGCCATCAGTGAGCGGGGGGTACCGTTGCGAGATACGCAGTATTTT. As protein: CAISERGVPLRDTQYF.

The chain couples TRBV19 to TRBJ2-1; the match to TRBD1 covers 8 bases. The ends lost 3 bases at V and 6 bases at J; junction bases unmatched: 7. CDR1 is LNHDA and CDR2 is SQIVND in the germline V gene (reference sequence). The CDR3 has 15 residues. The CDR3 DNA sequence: TGTGCCAGTAGTATCGCAGGGGGCCCGTTCAATGAGCAGTTCTTC. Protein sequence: CASSIAGGPFNEQFF. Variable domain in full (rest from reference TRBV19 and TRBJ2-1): DGGITQSPKYLFRKEGQNVTLSCEQNLNHDAMYWYRQDPGQGLRLIYYSQIVNDFQKGDIAEGYSVSREKKESFPLTVTSAQKNPTAFYLCASSIAGGPFNEQFFGPGTRLTVL.